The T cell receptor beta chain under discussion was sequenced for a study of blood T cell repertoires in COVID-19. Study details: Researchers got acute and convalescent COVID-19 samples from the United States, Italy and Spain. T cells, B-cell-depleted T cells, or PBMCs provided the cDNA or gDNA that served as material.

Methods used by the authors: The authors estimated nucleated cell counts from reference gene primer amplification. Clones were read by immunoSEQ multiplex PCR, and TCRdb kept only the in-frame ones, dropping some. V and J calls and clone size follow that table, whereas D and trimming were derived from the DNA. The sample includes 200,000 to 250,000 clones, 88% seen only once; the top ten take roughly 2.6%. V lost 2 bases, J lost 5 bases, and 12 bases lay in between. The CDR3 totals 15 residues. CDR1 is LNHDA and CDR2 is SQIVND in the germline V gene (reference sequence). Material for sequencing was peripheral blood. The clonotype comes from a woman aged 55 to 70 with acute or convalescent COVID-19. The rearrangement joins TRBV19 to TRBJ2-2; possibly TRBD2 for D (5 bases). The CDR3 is CASSIKQTGTGELFF. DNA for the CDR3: TGTGCCAGTAGTATAAAACAGACGGGGACCGGGGAGCTGTTTTTT.